The TCR beta chain described here comes from a study of shared clonotypes between healthy human individuals. Study-wide results and caveats: Donor scarcity curtailed the genetic and exposure-history diversity represented herein.

In regard to this clone: Its antigen is not identified.

This CDR3 has 15 amino acids. CDR1 MNHNY and CDR2 SVGAGI come from the germline V gene (reference sequence). Trimming took 4 bases from V and 6 from J; bases not matched to a gene: 11. Assay used: immunoSEQ multiplex PCR; TCRdb lists only in-frame clones, some missing. The sample yields about 330,000 clones, around 74% seen once. This chain joins TRBV6-6 and TRBJ2-7, with 8 nucleotides matching TRBD2. The receptor's source is a man aged 25 to 40 in good health. Sequencing used memory CD4+ T cells sorted from blood. Subset in this sample: CD45RA-negative fraction. CDR3 coding DNA: TGTGCCAGCAGTTCAGCTCCCGGGACTAGAAGCGAGCAGTACTTC. The encoded protein is CASSSAPGTRSEQYF.